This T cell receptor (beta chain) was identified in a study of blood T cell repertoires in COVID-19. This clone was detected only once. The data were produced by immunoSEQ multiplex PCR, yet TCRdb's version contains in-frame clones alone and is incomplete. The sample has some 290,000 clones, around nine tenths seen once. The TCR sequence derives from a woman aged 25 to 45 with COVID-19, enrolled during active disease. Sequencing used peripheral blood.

The CDR3 sequence: CASSERRANTGELFF. CDR3 DNA: TGCGCCAGCAGTGAGCGGAGAGCGAACACCGGGGAGCTGTTTTTT. The rearrangement joins TRBV10-1 to TRBJ2-2; D unclear. The CDR3 is 15 amino acids. The germline gives CDR1 WNHNN, CDR2 SYGVQD (reference sequence). Trimming stripped 2 bases from V and 0 bases from J, with 7 bases between.